One and the same sample provided the 21 T cell receptor beta chains below, sequenced in a study of T cell responses to AZD1222 COVID-19 vaccine. Assay: immunoSEQ multiplex PCR; the TCRdb copy retains only in-frame clones and omits some. This table has 90,000 to 130,000 clones, over 85% appearing once. Source: peripheral blood, taken on day 0 of MenACWY control vaccination. The receptor source for this set is an adult in good health.

The chain is built from TRBV6-5 and TRBJ1-2, with a weak D call TRBD1 (6 bases). Deletions cut 0 bases from V and 4 bases from J, with 12 bases between. Germline V gene lookup returns CDR1 MNHEY and CDR2 SVGAGI. The CDR3 has 15 amino acids. The CDR3 DNA reads TGTGCCAGCAGTTACTCGATACAGGGTGGCTATGGCTACACCTTC. Translation: CASSYSIQGGYGYTF.

The J gene is TRBJ1-2, the V gene TRBV7-9; 9 nucleotides align to TRBD1. J was trimmed by 7 bases and V by 7 bases; bases with no gene match: 10. The CDR3 is 14 residues long. Germline V CDR1 and CDR2: SEHNR, FQNEAQ (reference sequence). CDR3 amino acids: CASIHGGTGLGYTF. The DNA for the CDR3 is TGTGCCAGCATTCACGGGGGGACAGGGCTTGGCTACACCTTC. The complete variable domain, with remaining parts taken from reference TRBV7-9 and TRBJ1-2, reads DTGVSQNPRHKITKRGQNVTFRCDPISEHNRLYWYRQTLGQGPEFLTYFQNEAQLEKSRLLSDRFSAERPKGSFSTLEIQRTEQGDSAMYLCASIHGGTGLGYTFGSGTRLTVV.

The chain has TRBV9 and TRBJ1-1, with 9 bases matching TRBD1. CDR1 and CDR2 (germline): SGDLS, YYNGEE. The CDR3 covers 15 residues. Germline trimming cut 0 bases from V and 1 base from J; bases unmatched to any gene: 1. CDR3 in amino acids: CASSVEDRGNTEAFF. The DNA for the CDR3 is TGTGCCAGCAGCGTAGAGGACAGGGGGAACACTGAAGCTTTCTTT.

The CDR3 sequence is CASSFIPGTPSPLHF. CDR3 DNA sequence: TGTGCCAGCAGCTTCATCCCCGGGACCCCTTCACCCCTCCACTTT. The V gene is TRBV5-6, the J gene TRBJ1-6, with D possibly being TRBD1 (5 bases). Germline-derived CDR1 and CDR2 are SGHDT and YYEEEE. V was pared by 2 bases and J by 9 bases, with 15 bases between. This CDR3 comprises 15 residues.

This clone was seen a single time. This chain uses TRBV4-2 with TRBJ2-1, with D perhaps being TRBD1 or TRBD2 (5 bases each). The germline gives CDR1 LGHNA, CDR2 YNFKEQ. The CDR3 contains 17 residues. V lost 0 bases and J 6 bases, leaving 18 bases between the germline ends. CDR3 sequence: CASSQEPLPGPLNEQFF. The CDR3 DNA follows: TGTGCCAGCAGCCAAGAACCCCTCCCGGGGCCCCTCAATGAGCAGTTCTTC.

The chain recombines TRBV30 with TRBJ2-7; D gene uncertain. The CDR3 runs to 11 residues. Looked up from germline, CDR1 is GTSNPN and CDR2 is SVGIG (reference sequence). V lost 0 bases and J 5 bases, leaving 5 bases between the germline ends. CDR3 region: CAWSVLHEQYF. CDR3 nucleotide sequence: TGTGCCTGGAGTGTTTTACACGAGCAGTACTTC.

The J gene is TRBJ2-3, the V gene TRBV6-5; TRBD2 matches 13 bases. V lost 1 base and J lost 4; bases outside the gene matches: 2. Germline assignment: CDR1 MNHEY and CDR2 SVGAGI. The length of the CDR3 is 16 residues. CDR3 in amino acids: CASSYLTSGGPDTQYF. The CDR3 DNA is TGTGCCAGCAGTTACTTGACTAGCGGGGGGCCAGATACGCAGTATTTT.

This chain links TRBV2 with TRBJ1-2; D remains ambiguous. Germline CDR1 is SNHLY and CDR2 is FYNNEI. The V gene lost 7 bases and the J gene lost 7 bases, with 22 bases spanning the gap. The CDR3 totals 15 residues. The CDR3 coding sequence is TGTGCCAGCATGAGTTCGAGAGGGCGCATCGGTGGCTACACCTTC. This sequence encodes CASMSSRGRIGGYTF.

The genes are TRBV2 and TRBJ2-3; tentative D call: TRBD2 (5 bases). V was trimmed by 7 bases and J by 3 bases, leaving 11 bases between them. The CDR3 sequence is 13 residues long. Germline lookup yields CDR1 SNHLY and CDR2 FYNNEI. DNA for the CDR3: TGTGCCAGCATCAGTCCGGGGACAGATACGCAGTATTTT. It encodes CASISPGTDTQYF.

The rearrangement uses TRBV6-6 and TRBJ2-7; 7 bases line up with TRBD2. V trimming: 6 bases; J trimming: 0 bases; junction bases outside the gene matches: 8. CDR1 and CDR2 (germline): MNHNY, SVGAGI (reference sequence). The CDR3 totals 15 residues. The CDR3 here is CASRLSRGDSYEQYF. In DNA form, the CDR3 reads TGTGCCAGCAGACTCAGTCGGGGGGACTCCTACGAGCAGTACTTC.

This sequence joins TRBV10-1 and TRBJ2-3, with a tentative D call TRBD2 (6 bases). The CDR3 has 14 amino acids. The germline V gene encodes CDR1 WNHNN and CDR2 SYGVQD (reference sequence). The germline V and J ends were trimmed by 2 bases and 6 bases, with 12 bases remaining between them. The CDR3: CASSERRDGDTQYF. The DNA for the CDR3 is TGCGCCAGCAGTGAGAGGAGGGATGGGGATACGCAGTATTTT.

This clone was recorded once. V and J are TRBV5-1 and TRBJ1-3; D is ambiguous. V was cut by 3 bases and J by 0 bases, with 16 bases left in between. The length of the CDR3 is 17 residues. The germline V gene encodes CDR1 SGHRS and CDR2 YFSETQ. The DNA of the CDR3 is TGCGCCAGCAGCTGGATTCCCCCGGGTCACTCTGGAAACACCATATATTTT. Its protein is CASSWIPPGHSGNTIYF.

The rearrangement joins TRBV14 to TRBJ1-2; D perhaps matches TRBD1 (5 bases). The CDR3 contains 14 residues. V was clipped by 4 bases and J by 8 bases, with 17 bases between them. Germline assignment: CDR1 SGHDN and CDR2 FVKESK. The DNA for the CDR3 is TGTGCCAGCAGCCTGCCCGGGACTTTTGGAGGCTACACCTTC. This translates into CASSLPGTFGGYTF.

The rearrangement links TRBV30 to TRBJ1-6; D is unresolved. This CDR3 spans 12 amino acids. Per the germline V gene, CDR1 is GTSNPN and CDR2 is SVGIG (reference sequence). The ends were cut back, 0 bases at V and 11 bases at J, with 8 bases in the middle. The CDR3: CAWSVRDPPLHF. DNA of the CDR3: TGTGCCTGGAGTGTTAGAGATCCACCCCTCCACTTT.

This clone has a single count. The V gene is TRBV4-1, the J gene TRBJ2-3; TRBD1 aligns across 8 bases. From germline, CDR1 is MGHRA and CDR2 YSYEKL. After removal of 3 bases from V and 2 bases from J, the junction contained 10 bases not matched to a gene. The CDR3 consists of 17 residues. In nucleotides, the CDR3 is TGCGCCAGCAGCCACTACAGGGGGTGGGGGGTCACAGATACGCAGTATTTT. It codes for CASSHYRGWGVTDTQYF.

The chain recombines TRBV7-9 with TRBJ2-7; no clear D gene. CDR1 is SEHNR and CDR2 is FQNEAQ in the germline V gene (reference sequence). The V end was cut by 4 bases, the J end by 3 bases, with 16 bases between. The CDR3 is 15 amino acids. For the CDR3, the DNA is TGTGCCAGCAGCTCCTCTTACCCTAACGTCTACGAGCAGTACTTC. Translating gives CASSSSYPNVYEQYF.

This chain connects TRBV28 to TRBJ2-7, with D possibly matching TRBD2 (6 bases). CDR3 length: 15 residues. Trimming took 8 bases from V and 7 from J, leaving 24 bases between them. Germline V gene sequence: CDR1 MDHEN, CDR2 SYDVKM. CDR3 residues: CASGLEGRVMREQYF. Here the CDR3 DNA reads TGTGCCAGCGGGCTGGAGGGGCGCGTCATGAGGGAGCAGTACTTC.

The table lists this clone with a count of one. The chain recombines TRBV6-1 with TRBJ1-4; D is ambiguous. CDR1 and CDR2 from the germline V gene are MNHNS and SASEGT. V lost 3 bases and J 6 bases, leaving 11 bases between the germline ends. This CDR3 is built from 14 residues. The CDR3 DNA follows: TGTGCCAGCAGTGACACGGCGGGTGATGAAAAACTGTTTTTT. Encoded protein: CASSDTAGDEKLFF.

The chain couples TRBV9 to TRBJ1-1; no clear D gene. This CDR3 comprises 12 residues. Between the trimmed V and J ends, which lost 5 bases and 7 bases, there was a span of 12 bases. The germline V gene encodes CDR1 SGDLS and CDR2 YYNGEE. For the CDR3, the DNA is TGTGCCAGCAGGAAAGAGGGATATGAAGCTTTCTTT. Translating it yields CASRKEGYEAFF.

This sequence joins TRBV11-2 and TRBJ1-6; D perhaps matches TRBD1 (5 bases). This CDR3 is 18 amino acids long. Germline CDR1 SGHAT, CDR2 FQNNGV. Trimming shortened V by 4 bases and J by 0 bases, and 16 bases separated the two germline ends. Here the CDR3 DNA reads TGTGCCAGCAGCTCATCCGGTGGGGCCAGCTCCTATAATTCACCCCTCCACTTT. This translates into CASSSSGGASSYNSPLHF.

This rearrangement joins TRBV18 to TRBJ1-5; D is ambiguous. Germline V gene data show CDR1 as KGHSH and CDR2 as LQKENI. V was cut by 2 bases and J by 7 bases, with 9 bases left in between. The CDR3 spans 13 residues. The CDR3 DNA is TGTGCCAGCTCACCAGGGGAATTCCAGCCCCAGCATTTT. Its translation is CASSPGEFQPQHF.